Listed here is a single T cell receptor beta chain. This specimen comes from a study of human T cells and chemical hapten exposure. Study overall: Small pooled library volume differences mainly caused per-sample TCR yield variation.

The length of the CDR3 is 19 residues. V trimming: 3 bases; J trimming: 0 bases; junction bases outside the gene matches: 12. Germline V gives CDR1 ENHRY, CDR2 SYGVKD. Indicated time point: healthy volunteer bleed at 2 weeks. It was from unfractionated whole blood that total RNA was extracted. The study's library attached unique molecular identifiers to single cDNA molecules. TCRdb reanalysed the RACE reads using MiXCR and keeps one entry per CDR3 protein. The sample has 130,000 or so distinct CDR3 sequences, approximately 9.1% seen once. Sequenced material: whole blood. The chain is built from TRBV10-3 and TRBJ1-3; the match to TRBD1 covers 9 bases. This receptor was identified in a male donor in good health. Some clones in this sample may be carry-over from other donors' samples. CDR3 protein: CAISDRDRATINSGNTIYF. As DNA, the CDR3 is TGTGCCATCAGTGACCGGGACAGGGCAACCATAAACTCTGGAAACACCATATATTTT.